This T cell receptor (beta chain) was retrieved from a study of T cell repertoires in cytomegalovirus infection. Study-wide background: Public TCR beta signature analysis indicated the presence of both CMV infection and matching HLA type.

TCRdb redid the calling of the reads with MiXCR, one entry per CDR3 protein. The sample contains hundreds of thousands of distinct CDR3 sequences, approximately 24% of which appear only once. Regarding the study as a whole: Dominating the ex vivo response were TCR beta clonotypes that were CMV-specific and HLA-C-restricted. Carriage of CMV together with the relevant HLA was identifiable through cumulative public TCR beta family frequency.

CDR1 and CDR2 (germline): SGHKS, YYEKEE (reference sequence). The CDR3 has 14 residues. V gave up 0 bases and J gave up 5 bases; unmatched junction bases: 2. This clonotype was seen more than once but under ten times. Antigen unknown. The sample was CD8+ T cells from PBMCs. The chain is built from TRBV5-5 and TRBJ1-1, with 9 bases fitting TRBD1. The sequence was collected from a human donor in good health (CMV status not recorded). Some clones in this sample may be carry-over from other donors' samples. CDR3 in amino acids: CASSLDRGHTEAFF. The CDR3 DNA reads as TGTGCCAGCAGCTTGGACAGGGGGCATACTGAAGCTTTCTTT.